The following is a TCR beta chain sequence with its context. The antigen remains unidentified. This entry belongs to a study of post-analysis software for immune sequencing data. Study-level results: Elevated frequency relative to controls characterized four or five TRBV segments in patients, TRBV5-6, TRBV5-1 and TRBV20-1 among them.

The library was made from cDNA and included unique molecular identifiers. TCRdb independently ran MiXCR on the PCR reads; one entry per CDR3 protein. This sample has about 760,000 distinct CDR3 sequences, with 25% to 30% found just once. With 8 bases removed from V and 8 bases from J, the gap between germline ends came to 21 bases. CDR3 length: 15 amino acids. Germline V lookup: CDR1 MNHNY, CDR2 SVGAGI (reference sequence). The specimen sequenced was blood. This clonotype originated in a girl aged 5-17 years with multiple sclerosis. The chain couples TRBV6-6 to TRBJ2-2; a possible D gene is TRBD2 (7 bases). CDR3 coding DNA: TGTGCCAGCTACCCCTCTGGGGGGGCTAAAGGGGAGCTGTTTTTT. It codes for CASYPSGGAKGELFF.